The 20 T cell receptor beta chains given below trace back to one sample, sequenced in a study of shared clonotypes between healthy human individuals. Libraries were prepared by immunoSEQ multiplex PCR; TCRdb keeps only in-frame clonotypes and omits some of them. The sample has some 490,000 clones; almost 80% are singletons. The sample was PBMCs. The receptors shown here come from a woman between 35 and 50 years old in good health. Some clones in this sample may be carry-over from other donors' samples.

The sample holds a few counts of this clone. The chain recombines TRBV5-4 with TRBJ1-4, with a possible D match to TRBD1 (5 bases). Germline lookup yields CDR1 SGHNT and CDR2 YYREEE (reference sequence). This CDR3 comprises 14 residues. V lost 0 bases to trimming and J lost 8 bases, with 11 bases between them. The CDR3 loop reads CASSLGGAGEKLFF. CDR3 nucleotides: TGTGCCAGCAGCTTGGGCGGGGCTGGGGAAAAACTGTTTTTT.

CDR3 DNA: TGCGCCAGCAGCCGGGACAGGGCGAGCACTGAAGCTTTCTTT. Protein: CASSRDRASTEAFF. V gene TRBV5-1 combines with J gene TRBJ1-1; 9 nucleotides agree with TRBD1. Germline CDR1 and CDR2: SGHRS and YFSETQ. Trimming at V came to 4 bases and at J to 4 bases, leaving 5 bases not matched to a gene. CDR3 size: 14 residues.

A remark on this clone: With only one base between it and a far larger clone, this is likely a read error. The same CDR3 is also encoded by other DNA sequences in this sample. The chain carries TRBV10-3 and TRBJ1-2; tentative D call: TRBD1 (6 bases). The germline V gene encodes CDR1 ENHRY and CDR2 SYGVKD. The CDR3 length is 13 residues. DNA for the CDR3: TGTGCCATTAGTGAAGGACAGATTGCTGGCTACACCTTC. Encoded protein: CAISEGQIAGYTF.

V gene TRBV11-2 combines with J gene TRBJ2-3, with D possibly being TRBD1 (5 bases). The CDR3 is made up of 14 amino acids. V lost 2 bases to trimming and J lost 1 base, with 7 bases between them. Germline V gene lookup returns CDR1 SGHAT and CDR2 FQNNGV. The CDR3 region has the DNA TGTGCCAGCAGCTTAATAGGGGGCACAGATACGCAGTATTTT. Its translation: CASSLIGGTDTQYF.

This CDR3 reads CASSPMGSSYEQYF. CDR3 nucleotides: TGTGCCAGCAGCCCAATGGGGAGCTCCTACGAGCAGTACTTC. The chain couples TRBV7-9 to TRBJ2-7; the D gene is possibly TRBD2 (5 bases). From germline, CDR1 is SEHNR and CDR2 FQNEAQ (reference sequence). The V end was cut by 5 bases, the J end by 0 bases, with 11 bases between. The CDR3 runs to 14 residues.

V usage is TRBV30 and J usage is TRBJ1-1; weak D call: TRBD1 (5 bases). Germline V gives CDR1 GTSNPN, CDR2 SVGIG (reference sequence). The CDR3 is 15 residues long. V gave up 0 bases and J gave up 4 bases, with 15 bases separating them. CDR3 DNA sequence: TGTGCCTGGAGTGTACCCGGGGGAAGAAGCACTGAAGCTTTCTTT. This translates into CAWSVPGGRSTEAFF.

This clone was counted a few times. V is TRBV10-3 and J is TRBJ2-1; 12 bases match TRBD2. From germline, CDR1 is ENHRY and CDR2 SYGVKD. The trim removed 9 bases at V and 5 bases at J, leaving 11 bases unmatched. The CDR3 is made up of 16 amino acids. The CDR3 region is CAITALAGGGNNEQFF. CDR3 in DNA: TGTGCCATTACCGCTCTAGCGGGAGGGGGCAACAATGAGCAGTTCTTC.

Regarding this clone: Additional DNA sequences in this sample encode the identical CDR3. This chain connects TRBV27 to TRBJ1-1, with D perhaps matching TRBD1 (5 bases). The ends were cut back, 0 bases at V and 5 bases at J, with 7 bases in the middle. CDR1 is MNHEY and CDR2 is SMNVEV in the germline V gene (reference sequence). This CDR3 has 13 residues. The CDR3 DNA reads TGTGCCAGCAGTTTATCAGGGGTTACTGAAGCTTTCTTT. Its protein product is CASSLSGVTEAFF.

Only one count was recorded for this clone. V usage is TRBV28 and J usage is TRBJ2-7; 8 nucleotides line up with TRBD1. Germline values: CDR1 MDHEN, CDR2 SYDVKM. With V trimmed by 5 bases and J by 6 bases, 15 bases remained unmatched. This CDR3 spans 16 amino acids. The CDR3 loop reads CASSGRTGWLRSEQYF. In DNA, the CDR3 is TGTGCCAGCAGTGGCCGGACAGGGTGGCTAAGGAGCGAGCAGTACTTC.

This chain uses TRBV19 with TRBJ1-2, with a possible D match to TRBD1 (6 bases). The germline gives CDR1 LNHDA, CDR2 SQIVND (reference sequence). Deletions cut 5 bases from V and 4 bases from J, with 14 bases between. The CDR3 runs 14 residues. CDR3 in amino acids: CASSSRTASYGYTF. CDR3 coding DNA: TGTGCCAGTAGTTCTCGGACAGCTAGCTATGGCTACACCTTC.

The CDR3 nucleotides are TGTGCCAGCAGCCGAGACAGGGCGCCCCAGCATTTT. Amino acids: CASSRDRAPQHF. This rearrangement joins TRBV21-1 to TRBJ1-5; the table's D gene call, TRBD1, was not cross checked with the DNA. TRBV21-1 is noted as a pseudogene. The CDR3 is made up of 12 amino acids.

J is TRBJ1-4 and V is TRBV11-2; 9 bases line up with TRBD1. Germline V gene lookup returns CDR1 SGHAT and CDR2 FQNNGV. J gave up 8 bases and V 6 bases, and 10 bases lay outside the gene matches. The CDR3 consists of 15 residues. The CDR3 DNA follows: TGTGCCAGCAGTCTACGTGGGACAGGGCGGGAAAAACTGTTTTTT. It specifies CASSLRGTGREKLFF.

This rearrangement joins TRBV7-6 to TRBJ2-7; TRBD1 matches 10 bases. The junction had 7 bases not matched to a gene; V was cut back by 0 bases and J by 8 bases. Germline loops: CDR1 SGHVS, CDR2 FNYEAQ. The CDR3 runs to 15 residues. CDR3 residues: CASSLAGQGTLKQYF. CDR3 DNA sequence: TGTGCCAGCAGCTTAGCGGGACAGGGGACCCTTAAGCAGTACTTC.

CDR3 nucleotides: TGCGCCAGCAGTGCCCAATGGCCTAGCTCTCGCACAGATACGCAGTATTTT. Translating gives CASSAQWPSSRTDTQYF. The chain has TRBV10-1 and TRBJ2-3; tentative D call: TRBD2 (5 bases). The germline V gene encodes CDR1 WNHNN and CDR2 SYGVQD (reference sequence). The length of the CDR3 is 17 residues. V lost 4 bases, J lost 1 base, and 18 bases lay in between.

This clone was recorded once. The rearrangement links TRBV29-1 to TRBJ2-2; 8 bases are a match to TRBD1. The V gene end was trimmed by 6 bases and the J gene end by 4 bases; junction bases not matched to a gene: 7. The CDR3 loop spans 14 amino acids. Germline CDR1 reads SQVTM; CDR2 reads ANQGSEA. CDR3 residues: CSVPRTGTTGELFF. As DNA, the CDR3 is TGCAGCGTCCCCAGGACAGGGACCACCGGGGAGCTGTTTTTT.

The genes are TRBV7-6 and TRBJ2-7; D possibly corresponds to TRBD1 (6 bases). The CDR3 length is 15 residues. CDR1 SGHVS and CDR2 FNYEAQ come from the germline V gene. With 5 bases removed from V and 4 bases from J, the gap between germline ends came to 18 bases. This CDR3 reads CASSPGTLQGYEQYF. CDR3 nucleotide sequence: TGTGCCAGCAGCCCCGGGACACTGCAAGGTTACGAGCAGTACTTC.

This chain joins TRBV27 and TRBJ2-1; 11 bases line up with TRBD2. The CDR3 runs to 16 residues. The germline gives CDR1 MNHEY, CDR2 SMNVEV (reference sequence). The V and J ends lost 5 bases and 8 bases, in that order; junction bases with no gene match: 11. The CDR3 nucleotides read TGTGCCAGCAGTCCCAGCCTAGCGGGAGGATTGCATGAGCAGTTCTTC. Amino acid sequence: CASSPSLAGGLHEQFF.

The rearrangement joins TRBV6-1 to TRBJ2-3, with 10 bases matching TRBD2. CDR1 MNHNS and CDR2 SASEGT come from the germline V gene. The V and J ends lost 1 base and 5 bases, in that order; junction bases with no gene match: 9. This CDR3 contains 17 residues. The CDR3 nucleotides are TGTGCCAGCAGTGAAGAATCTAGCGGGAGAATTGGAGATACGCAGTATTTT. Its translation is CASSEESSGRIGDTQYF.

This clone was found a few times. The chain recombines TRBV5-4 with TRBJ2-2; D gene uncertain. Trimming shortened V by 0 bases and J by 1 base, and 7 bases separated the two germline ends. The length of the CDR3 is 15 residues. Germline CDR1 is SGHNT and CDR2 is YYREEE (reference sequence). DNA of the CDR3: TGTGCCAGCAGCTTGGACCAGATGAACACCGGGGAGCTGTTTTTT. This translates into CASSLDQMNTGELFF.

The V call is TRBV6-5, the J call TRBJ2-7; 12 bases fit TRBD1. The germline gives CDR1 MNHEY, CDR2 SVGAGI. The CDR3 sequence is 14 residues long. Trimming took 5 bases from V and 6 from J; bases not matched to a gene: 5. The CDR3 DNA is TGTGCCAGCAGTCTCCGGGACAGGGGGCTCGAGCAGTACTTC. Residues: CASSLRDRGLEQYF.